Given below is one T cell receptor (beta chain) in context. Clones were sequenced by immunoSEQ multiplex PCR, and TCRdb holds only the in-frame ones, with some missing. The sample consists of over 150,000 clones, roughly 92% of them appearing once. The CDR3 is 11 residues long. The V and J ends lost 9 bases and 4 bases respectively, with 9 bases between them. This sample is part of a study of control samples from healthy donors and cancer patients. The sequence came from a woman younger than 35 in good health. The rearrangement links TRBV23-1 to TRBJ2-5; D is undetermined. TRBV23-1 is an open reading frame, and its role is uncertain. Sequenced: blood. This CDR3 is CARPRGETQYF. In nucleotides, the CDR3 is TGCGCCAGACCGAGAGGAGAGACCCAGTACTTC.